This passage covers 16 T cell receptor beta chains from one sample sequenced in a study of early T cells in non-severe SARS-CoV-2 infection. TCRdb used MiXCR to reprocess the 5' RACE reads, holding one entry per CDR3 protein. The profile covers fewer than 95,000 distinct CDR3 sequences, with about 15% appearing a single time and roughly 4.7% taken by the ten largest. Sequences were derived from whole blood, sampled at baseline. These receptors were obtained from an adult who was a healthcare worker with PCR-confirmed SARS-CoV-2 infection or an uninfected control (not recorded which).

The chain recombines TRBV12-3 or TRBV12-4 with TRBJ2-3; TRBD2 might be the D (7 bases). Trimming shortened V by 6 bases and J by 4 bases, and 23 bases separated the two germline ends. The CDR3 runs 17 residues. The CDR3 protein is CASRKRAGAGVPDTQYF. The CDR3 DNA reads as TGTGCCAGCAGAAAACGGGCAGGGGCGGGAGTCCCAGATACGCAGTATTTT.

This chain joins TRBV12-3 or TRBV12-4 and TRBJ2-3; 8 bases fit TRBD1. With 8 bases clipped from V and 3 bases from J, the junction kept 1 base outside the gene matches. CDR3 size: 12 residues. This CDR3 reads CASRQGTDTQYF. In nucleotides, the CDR3 is TGTGCCAGCCGACAGGGGACAGATACGCAGTATTTT.

The rearrangement joins TRBV28 to TRBJ2-7; perhaps TRBD2 as D (5 bases). Between the trimmed V and J ends, which lost 6 bases and 2 bases, there was a span of 5 bases. The CDR3 is 11 residues long. Germline assignment: CDR1 MDHEN and CDR2 SYDVKM. The CDR3 bases are TGTGCCAGCAGGGAGGCCTACGAGCAGTACTTC. Amino acid sequence: CASREAYEQYF.

This clonotype occurred many times. The chain couples TRBV12-3 or TRBV12-4 to TRBJ1-1; TRBD1 agrees at 9 bases. The CDR3 length is 14 residues. Unmatched junction bases numbered 7, after V lost 7 bases and J lost 4 bases. CDR3: CASTLGQGSTEAFF. The DNA for the CDR3 is TGTGCCAGCACCCTAGGACAGGGGAGCACTGAAGCTTTCTTT.

In this sample, this clonotype turned up many times. The rearrangement links TRBV7-6 to TRBJ2-5; possible D gene TRBD1, 6 bases. Trimming left V 2 bases short and J 5 bases short, with 12 bases between. This CDR3 is built from 14 residues. CDR1 is SGHVS, CDR2 FNYEAQ, per germline. The CDR3 bases are TGTGCCAGCAGCTTAAACAGGGCATCGGAGACCCAGTACTTC. Translation: CASSLNRASETQYF.

The chain recombines TRBV18 with TRBJ1-1; D uncertain. Trimming took 6 bases from V and 2 from J, leaving 10 bases between them. From germline, CDR1 is KGHSH and CDR2 LQKENI. The CDR3 spans 13 residues. In DNA form, the CDR3 reads TGTGCCAGCTCCCAGGCTCCCAACACTGAAGCTTTCTTT. It codes for CASSQAPNTEAFF. Looking up the rest from reference TRBV18 and TRBJ1-1 gives the full variable domain: NAGVMQNPRHLVRRRGQEARLRCSPMKGHSHVYWYRQLPEEGLKFMVYLQKENIIDESGMPKERFSAEFPKEGPSILRIQQVVRGDSAAYFCASSQAPNTEAFFGQGTRLTVV.

This clonotype was detected only a few times. CDR3 nucleotides: TGTGCCAGCAGCTTACGGGGACTAGGGTCCTACAATGAGCAGTTCTTC. It yields the protein CASSLRGLGSYNEQFF. The chain carries TRBV11-3 and TRBJ2-1, with TRBD2 identical over 8 bases. This CDR3 has 16 residues. CDR1 SGHNT and CDR2 YENEEA come from the germline V gene. V was clipped by 2 bases and J by 1 base; unmatched bases: 4.

V and J are TRBV18 and TRBJ1-5, with 9 bases matching TRBD1. Losses at the gene ends were 3 bases for V and 6 bases for J; bases not matched to a gene: 3. The CDR3 runs 14 residues. Germline V gene data show CDR1 as KGHSH and CDR2 as LQKENI. The CDR3 DNA reads as TGTGCCAGCTCACCGGACAGGGGTTCTCAGCCCCAGCATTTT. The encoded protein is CASSPDRGSQPQHF.

Ten or more counts support this clonotype. V and J are TRBV7-9 and TRBJ2-3; D not resolved. Trimming cost V 7 bases and J 5 bases, with 7 bases left between them. This CDR3 has 11 amino acids. In germline, CDR1 is SEHNR, CDR2 FQNEAQ (reference sequence). Written as DNA, the CDR3 is TGTGCCAGCACCCCGCGAGATACGCAGTATTTT. It encodes CASTPRDTQYF.

This clonotype was recorded a few times. The rearrangement uses TRBV4-2 and TRBJ1-6; 9 bases align to TRBD1. The CDR3 spans 15 residues. Germline values: CDR1 LGHNA, CDR2 YNFKEQ. V was clipped by 4 bases and J by 7 bases; unmatched bases: 5. CDR3 nucleotides: TGTGCCAGCAGCCCTACGACAGGGGGAAATTCACCCCTCCACTTT. Amino acid sequence: CASSPTTGGNSPLHF.

This clonotype has just a few counts. The chain carries TRBV29-1 and TRBJ2-5; D remains ambiguous. The CDR3 runs to 12 residues. Trimming removed 4 bases from V and 1 base from J, with 7 bases in between. Germline V gene data show CDR1 as SQVTM and CDR2 as ANQGSEA. CDR3 nucleotide sequence: TGCAGCGTTGGGCAATTCCAAGAGACCCAGTACTTC. As protein: CSVGQFQETQYF.

This clonotype was detected only a few times. The chain recombines TRBV6-5 with TRBJ2-5; 8 bases fit TRBD1. Per the germline V gene, CDR1 is MNHEY and CDR2 is SVGAGI. Trimming cost V 2 bases and J 13 bases; bases outside gene matches: 9. The CDR3 totals 13 residues. CDR3 sequence (DNA): TGTGCCAGCAGTTACCGGACAGGGATGTTACGGTACTTC. This encodes CASSYRTGMLRYF.

The chain carries TRBV3-1 and TRBJ2-7; D gene uncertain. The germline V and J ends were trimmed by 1 base and 7 bases, with 5 bases remaining between them. The CDR3 consists of 11 residues. Germline V gene data show CDR1 as LGHDT and CDR2 as YNNKEL (reference sequence). CDR3 coding DNA: TGTGCCAGCAGCCAAGTGGGGGAGCAGTACTTC. Residues: CASSQVGEQYF.

This clonotype was counted a few times. This chain connects TRBV7-9 to TRBJ2-1, with TRBD2 identical over 9 bases. This CDR3 comprises 14 residues. Trimming cost V 10 bases and J 10 bases; bases outside gene matches: 14. Germline loops: CDR1 SEHNR, CDR2 FQNEAQ (reference sequence). CDR3 amino acids: CATIYSGRINEQFF. DNA for the CDR3: TGTGCCACGATTTATAGCGGGAGAATCAACGAGCAGTTCTTC.

The rearrangement joins TRBV27 to TRBJ2-1; a weak D match, TRBD2 (5 bases). Trimming stripped 5 bases from V and 3 bases from J, with 5 bases between. Germline V CDR1 and CDR2: MNHEY, SMNVEV (reference sequence). The CDR3 is 12 residues long. CDR3 region: CASSRDYNEQFF. CDR3 coding DNA: TGTGCCAGCAGTCGGGACTACAATGAGCAGTTCTTC.

This clonotype was observed many times. The chain couples TRBV28 to TRBJ2-5; tentatively, D is TRBD1 or TRBD2 (5 bases each). The V and J ends lost 5 bases and 9 bases respectively, with 10 bases between them. The CDR3 runs to 11 residues. The germline V gene encodes CDR1 MDHEN and CDR2 SYDVKM. CDR3 nucleotides: TGTGCCAGCAGTAATAGGGGAGCCCAGTACTTC. Its protein product is CASSNRGAQYF.